The sequence of this TCR beta chain was determined in a study of T cell clones after liver transplantation (dated by TCRdb to about 2019). A note on the overall study: The samples were obtained from ITN030ST, a randomized trial that attempted immunosuppression withdrawal within 2 years after liver transplantation. Until randomization at 12-24 months post-transplant, subjects were given standard immunosuppression, with no induction therapy. The study cohort included 8 liver transplant recipients, of whom 3 were classified as tolerant and 5 as non-tolerant. Tolerance was defined as complete withdrawal of immunosuppression for at least one year without a rise in liver enzymes beyond twice the upper limit of normal. As an antigen-independent comparator for donor-reactive sequences, third party-reactive TCRbeta sequences were also identified from pre-transplant MLRs. Donor-reactive T cell clones were identified using TCRbeta sequencing after a pre-transplant mixed lymphocyte reaction and were then followed in post-transplant blood. Blood samples were collected pre-transplant, pre-randomization before withdrawal, and post-randomization after either full withdrawal or failed withdrawal. Three of the eight recipients were HCV-positive; the others were transplanted for non-autoimmune, non-viral indications.

The count of this clone is one. Its antigen has not been determined. Base-call qualities are not available, and no considerably larger clone is one nucleotide away. Using immunoSEQ, frozen genomic DNA was subjected to high-throughput TCRbeta CDR3 sequencing, a process that included PCR amplification, mapping, bias correction and internal controls. On the authors' methods: Only productive rearrangements were retained, and each unique TCRbeta sequence was defined by its CDR3 nucleotide sequence together with its V and J gene. For a sequence to be called donor-reactive, it needed a frequency of at least 0.01% and at least 5-fold expansion in CFSE-low cells compared with unstimulated pre-transplant cells. To ensure at least 90% detection power, minimum frequency thresholds were set for each subject based on that subject's lowest-template unstimulated sample. Jensen-Shannon divergence between the top 1000 TCRbeta sequences post-transplant and pre-transplant was used to measure repertoire turnover. Changes in detection of donor-reactive sequences were tested with two-sided Fisher's exact tests. TCRdb holds this immuneACCESS table with in-frame rearrangements only. Some clones are missing; in checked studies, unresolved V genes explain under half, and the rest has no known cause. V, J and clone size derive from that table, while D and trimming were established from the DNA sequence. Across this sample there are around 9,100 clones, with roughly 79% seen only once. The leading ten clones occupy about 18% of the sample.

Study-wide findings and limitations: Low numbers of available donor cells limited the measurable donor-reactive repertoire in two subjects. Without allograft tissue specimens, donor-reactive T cells may have migrated into the graft rather than being deleted. Donor-reactive sequences decreased more than third party-reactive sequences, which suggests partial antigen-specific deletion that was not related to withdrawal success. The conclusions were preliminary, being limited by small, heterogeneous patient numbers and by non-standardized post-transplant time points. Once repertoire turnover was taken into account, donor-reactive detection showed a significant reduction for CD4 in 7 of 8 subjects and for CD8 in 8 of 8. In 5 of 8 subjects, circulating donor-reactive CD4 TCRbeta sequences decreased significantly after transplant, regardless of tolerance or HCV status.

Explained via the paper, the time point label denotes: pre-transplant. Thawed unstimulated PBMCs were stained for CD3, CD4 and CD8 and FACS-sorted into CD3+CD4+ and CD3+CD8+ populations. All 8 studied subjects were randomized to immunosuppression withdrawal. Genomic DNA was isolated with the Qiagen DNeasy Blood and Tissue Kit. From cysteine to phenylalanine, the CDR3 is 16 amino acids long. The kept DNA is CDR3 alone, 48 bases in frame from the first base. The germline V gene specifies MDHEN as CDR1 and SYDVKM as CDR2. Between the V and J ends, shortened by 3 bases and 4 bases respectively, the junction contains 16 bases.

This sequence originates from a human donor who received a liver transplant. The rearrangement combines TRBV28 with TRBJ2-1, and perhaps TRBD2 as D gene, on 6 matching bases. The sample consisted of CD8+ T cells from blood, taken before liver transplant. The nucleotides read TGTGCCAGCAGTTTCCCAGGCGGAGGGGCTTACAATGAGCAGTTCTTC. It specifies CASSFPGGGAYNEQFF.